The clone carrying this T cell receptor beta chain appeared many times. TCRdb re-called the 5' RACE reads through MiXCR, storing one row per CDR3 protein. Of some 44,000 distinct CDR3 sequences in the sample, 30% are singletons; the top ten hold 4% to 4.5%. V dropped 8 bases and J dropped 4 bases, with 12 bases sitting between them. The CDR3 consists of 13 residues. The V gene's germline CDR1 is WSHSY and CDR2 SAAADI. Memory CD4+ T cells were sorted as CD4+CD45RO+CD25- cells. This receptor was identified in a female donor with breast cancer. The sample consisted of tumor-infiltrating memory CD4+ T cells sorted from the breast tumor. The subset was: memory CD4+ T cells, CD4+CD45RO+CD25-. The V gene is TRBV10-2, the J gene TRBJ2-1, with a tentative D call TRBD1 (6 bases). In nucleotides, the CDR3 is TGCGCCAGCGGACAGCAGATTTACAATGAGCAGTTCTTC. Encoded protein: CASGQQIYNEQFF.